These T cell receptor beta chains were read from a single sample in a study of human T cells and chemical hapten exposure. TCRdb analysed the 5' RACE reads with MiXCR anew, one entry per CDR3 protein. The sample yields under 85,000 distinct CDR3 sequences, approximately 8% seen once. Source of these receptors: a male donor in good health. The conserved cysteine and the conserved F or W are not part of the CDR3 here.

j_gene,v_gene,CDR3aa
TRBJ2-3,TRBV7-9,ASSFLGATDTQY
TRBJ2-3,TRBV27,ASSFEGRADTQY
TRBJ1-1,TRBV29-1,SVLRRWTVTTEAF
TRBJ2-7,TRBV10-3,AIRSESSYEQY
TRBJ2-5,TRBV7-2,ASSLRATKLQETQY
TRBJ2-3,TRBV5-1,ASSFKGPDTQY
TRBJ1-1,TRBV7-9,ASSLSDGEVGAF
TRBJ2-3,TRBV6-5,ASRSAAGAADTQY
TRBJ2-3,TRBV20-1,SAAPISGSGDTQY
TRBJ2-1,TRBV7-2,ASSLGLSYNEQF
TRBJ2-7,TRBV2,ARSLRGQGYEQY
TRBJ2-3,TRBV11-2,ASKVGGIADTQY
TRBJ1-1,TRBV20-1,SVTGTGDTEAF
TRBJ2-7,TRBV10-3,AISDQDSSYEQY
TRBJ1-4,TRBV7-9,ASSLTQGGEKLF
TRBJ1-5,TRBV6-6,ASSGTGNQPQH
TRBJ2-1,TRBV27,ASSSYGEAVSYNEQF
TRBJ2-1,TRBV6-2/TRBV6-3,ASSYTRAIEQF
TRBJ2-3,TRBV12-3/TRBV12-4,ASSFSSGRGTDTQY
TRBJ2-5,TRBV4-3,ASSLSRSVETQY
TRBJ1-2,TRBV4-1,ASSQDSENYGYT
TRBJ1-2,TRBV6-1,ASSAGQGARSYGYT
TRBJ2-5,TRBV5-1,ASSSQILTGRQETQY
TRBJ1-2,TRBV7-6,ASSLFAGEANYGYT
TRBJ2-3,TRBV5-1,ASRMDRATDTQY
TRBJ1-6,TRBV12-3/TRBV12-4,ASGMDNGSPLH
TRBJ2-7,TRBV20-1,SASDSGPYEQY
TRBJ2-5,TRBV20-1,SARDGVSQETQY
TRBJ2-1,TRBV5-1,ASTLAGGYNEQF
TRBJ2-7,TRBV9,ASSEATGSYEQY
TRBJ1-5,TRBV7-9,ASSLGQGEGPQH
TRBJ2-1,TRBV4-3,ASSQGEGRGGVQF
TRBJ1-4,TRBV7-6,ASSNPPPFREKLF
TRBJ2-7,TRBV12-3/TRBV12-4,ASSPLGFYEQY
TRBJ2-3,TRBV5-4,ASSLGEGTDTQY
TRBJ1-5,TRBV12-3/TRBV12-4,ASSLGFHQH
TRBJ2-3,TRBV4-3,ASSQGFRTGRTDTQY
TRBJ1-1,TRBV20-1,SARGHFNTEAF
TRBJ2-3,TRBV5-4,ASSLASSGDSTDTQY
TRBJ2-3,TRBV10-3,ANPYRVRGTDTQY